A selection of T cell receptor beta chains follows, all from one sample in a study of blood T cell repertoires in COVID-19. Assay used: immunoSEQ multiplex PCR; TCRdb lists only in-frame clones, some missing. The sample carries about 26,000 clones, about 84% recorded once. The specimen sequenced was peripheral blood. These receptors were collected from a man aged 50-59 years with active or convalescent COVID-19. Both conserved end residues are part of each CDR3. Each record gives: J gene, V gene, clone size, D gene, CDR3 DNA, CDR3 protein. A D gene is named only where the DNA matches it firmly. Expanded clones are given a class, and other clones once, few, many or no size at all.

>TRBJ1-5|TRBV10-1|-|-
TGCGCCAGCAGTACTTCCTCACTAAGTAGCAATCAGCCCCAGCATTTT
CASSTSSLSSNQPQHF
>TRBJ1-4|TRBV5-1|-|-
TGCGCCAGCAGCTTGATAGTGGGGGCAGGTGAAAAACTGTTTTTT
CASSLIVGAGEKLFF
>TRBJ2-7|TRBV2|once|-
TGTGCCAGCAGTTCCGGGACTTCCCTACCCTACGAGCAGTACTTC
CASSSGTSLPYEQYF
>TRBJ2-1|TRBV27|-|TRBD2
TGTGCCAGCAGTTCCAATAGCGGGGGGGCCTTTCGGGCTGAGCAGTTCTTC
CASSSNSGGAFRAEQFF
>TRBJ1-1|TRBV28|-|-
TGTGCCAGCAGTCCCCAGAACACTGAAGCTTTCTTT
CASSPQNTEAFF
>TRBJ2-1|TRBV5-5|-|TRBD2
TGTGCCAGCAGCTTGATAGCGGGGGGGTACAATGAGCAGTTCTTC
CASSLIAGGYNEQFF
>TRBJ2-7|TRBV6-2/TRBV6-3|-|-
TGTGCCAGCAGTTACCCGCCCCGTTTGGGGGGCTCCTACGAGCAGTACTTC
CASSYPPRLGGSYEQYF
>TRBJ1-6|TRBV5-1|once|-
TGCGCCAGCAGCTGGGAGGGATACTCACCCCTCCACTTT
CASSWEGYSPLHF
>TRBJ2-3|TRBV6-4|few|TRBD2
TGTGCCAGCAGTGAATCCGGGACTAGCGGCACAGATACGCAGTATTTT
CASSESGTSGTDTQYF
>TRBJ2-2|TRBV3-1/TRBV3-2|once|TRBD2
TGTGCCAGCAGCCAAGACCTACTAGCGGGGGGTTCGGGGGAGCTGTTTTTT
CASSQDLLAGGSGELFF
>TRBJ2-7|TRBV5-4|-|-
TGTGCCAGCAGCTTGGCGGCGGATCGCTACGAGCAGTACTTC
CASSLAADRYEQYF